Listed below are T cell receptor beta chains from one sample, sequenced in a study of cytomegalovirus exposure and HLA in healthy donors. The protocol was immunoSEQ multiplex PCR, while the TCRdb copy is restricted to in-frame clones and leaves out a portion. Here the sample spans about 130,000 clones, around 70% being singletons. The material sequenced was PBMCs. The receptors here all came from a man aged 25-40 years in good health and CMV-seronegative. Both conserved end residues are part of each CDR3. Clone size is stated in some rows and not others, as once, few, many or a class when expanded.

v_call clone_size cdr3_aa
TRBV29-1 - CSALAGAWETQYF
TRBV2 - CASSEGRNTGELFF
TRBV6-1 - CASPPPGVAKNIQYF
TRBV11-1 - CASSWSGGSPYEQYF
TRBV5-1 once CASSHGQDQETQYF
TRBV6-5 - CASGLDDLNEQFF
TRBV28 - CASRNMMGTGHEKLFF
TRBV4-3 - CASSQPGTGDISGANVLTF
TRBV7-2 - CASSRRWTGATNEKLFF
TRBV27 - CASSLGQGSDYTF
TRBV4-2 few CASNLDKETATNYGYTF
TRBV9 - CASSPREVEQFF
TRBV5-1 few CASSFWGGQGLSEAFF
TRBV9 - CASSVALISDEQYF
TRBV4-3 medium-sized CASSQDRGRNYGYTF
TRBV7-9 - CASHRQDGYTF
TRBV4-1 few CASSQGHDREMNTEAFF
TRBV7-9 - CASSSNDYREGVNTEAFF
TRBV30 - CAWIPQGAAKNTEAFF
TRBV4-1 - CASSQNTGYNEQFF
TRBV14 few CASSQYRSWNTEAFF
TRBV28 - CASSFIRESTQPQHF
TRBV27 - CASSSIDRAETQYF
TRBV25-1 - CASSGGGILSGYTF
TRBV7-2 - CASAGGPLRADTQYF
TRBV28 - CASSASGRGGDTQYF
TRBV11-2 - CASSPGGGSGYTF
TRBV20-1 - CSASLAETQYF
TRBV30 once CAWSVPLYNTEAFF
TRBV9 - CASSVAGRAGNEQFF
TRBV23-1 - CASSQSGGRGPSYTGELFF
TRBV29-1 - CSVARTSVGNEQFF
TRBV30 - CAWSVRQGGETQYF
TRBV4-1 - CASSQGQDLAYEQYF
TRBV10-3 - CATETGGGYEQYF
TRBV6-6 - CASSEGANSPLHF
TRBV6-1 - CASRPDRVGELFF
TRBV10-3 few CAISEDRVGGNFMVAFF
TRBV11-2 - CASSFERGDTQYF
TRBV4-1 - CASSQPTTGRNEQFF
TRBV11-2 - CASSFLLARQETQYF
TRBV4-1 - CASSQKVRGGSSYEQYF
TRBV27 - CASSLKQQETQYF
TRBV7-6 - CASSFSEGHQYF
TRBV7-2 - CASSTRLAGGGYEQYF
TRBV7-2 - CASSLRQGGNTGELFF
TRBV28 once CASSGQGTLNTEAFF
TRBV5-1 - CASRRQGHREDTQYF
TRBV14 - CASSGQIHEQYF
TRBV30 - CAWRLRTGFNEQYF
TRBV7-2 - CASSGRDRAQPQHF
TRBV6-6 - CASRKGTGNYEQYF
TRBV5-5 - CASSFQGWEKLFF
TRBV28 - CASSLGSGLNTEAFF